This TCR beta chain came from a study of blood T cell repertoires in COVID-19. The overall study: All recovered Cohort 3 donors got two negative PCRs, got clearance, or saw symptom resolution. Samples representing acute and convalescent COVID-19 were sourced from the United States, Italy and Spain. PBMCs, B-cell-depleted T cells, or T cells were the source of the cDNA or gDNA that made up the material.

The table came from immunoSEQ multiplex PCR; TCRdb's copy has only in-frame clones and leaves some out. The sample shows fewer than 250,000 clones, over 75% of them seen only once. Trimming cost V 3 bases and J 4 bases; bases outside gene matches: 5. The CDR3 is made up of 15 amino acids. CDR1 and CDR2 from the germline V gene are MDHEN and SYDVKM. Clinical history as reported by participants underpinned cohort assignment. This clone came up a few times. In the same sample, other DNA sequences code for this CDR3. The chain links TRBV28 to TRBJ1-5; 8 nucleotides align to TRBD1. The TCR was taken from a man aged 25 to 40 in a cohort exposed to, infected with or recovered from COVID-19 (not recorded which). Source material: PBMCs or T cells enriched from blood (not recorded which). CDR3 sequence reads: CASSLQGARNQPQHF. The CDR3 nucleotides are TGTGCCAGCAGTTTGCAGGGGGCGCGAAATCAGCCCCAGCATTTT.